This TCR beta chain was retrieved from a study of cytomegalovirus exposure and HLA in healthy donors. Findings of the study overall: Solely CMV serostatus was available to characterize immune exposure. A link between a missense DCLRE1C variant and TCR beta V- and J-gene trimming emerged from a later analysis. Sequencing likely caused a cluster of highly shared sequence variants. Published work reported that the classifier diagnosed cytomegalovirus status with high specificity and sensitivity.

This CDR3 is 17 amino acids long. Per the germline V gene, CDR1 is SEHNR and CDR2 is FQNEAQ (reference sequence). Trimming took 5 bases from V and 2 from J, leaving 21 bases between them. A remark on this clone: Antigen unknown.

The primer mix had 60 Vbeta and 13 Jbeta primers. Some clones are missing from TCRdb's copy, which holds only in-frame ones; the method was immunoSEQ multiplex PCR. Here the sample spans about 100,000 clones, approximately 68% being singletons. This sequence originates from a young woman in good health and CMV-seropositive. The V call is TRBV7-9, the J call TRBJ2-5; D perhaps matches TRBD1 (5 bases). Sequencing input: PBMCs. The CDR3, as DNA: TGTGCCAGCAGCCAACCGGAACAGGCCTTACTTCAAGAGACCCAGTACTTC. Protein sequence: CASSQPEQALLQETQYF.